Following are 31 T cell receptor beta chains from one sample sequenced in a study of molecular identifiers for immune sequencing clone quantification. TCRdb ran MiXCR on the PCR reads and lists one entry per CDR3 protein. The table lists about 500,000 distinct CDR3 sequences, approximately 25% of them singletons. The source material was naive CD8+ T cells from blood, with Jurkat cell RNA spiked in. Documented subset: FACS-sorted CD8+CD4-CCR7+CD45RA+ naive T cells. These receptor sequences come from a human donor in good health. Some libraries in this study had Jurkat cell RNA spiked in.

On this clonotype itself: As the CDR3 is not closed by the conserved phenylalanine or tryptophan, this likely results from a read error. The chain links TRBV28 to TRBJ2-5; no firm D call. This CDR3 comprises 15 residues. Germline V CDR1 and CDR2: MDHEN, SYDVKM. Trimming left V 2 bases short and J 4 bases short, with 14 bases between. Here the CDR3 DNA reads TGTGCCAGCAGTTTAGGTTCTTACAGCCGAGAGACCCAGTACTCC. Its translation: CASSLGSYSRETQYS.

V and J are TRBV30 and TRBJ2-7; 10 bases fit TRBD2. The junction had 13 bases not matched to a gene; V was cut back by 0 bases and J by 5 bases. The CDR3 loop spans 17 amino acids. Germline CDR1 and CDR2: GTSNPN and SVGIG (reference sequence). The CDR3 sequence is CAWSVQLGLAGAHEQYF. Written as DNA, the CDR3 is TGTGCCTGGAGTGTACAACTAGGGCTAGCGGGAGCCCACGAGCAGTACTTC.

The chain combines TRBV20-1 with TRBJ1-2; tentatively, D is TRBD1 (6 bases). The CDR3 loop spans 15 amino acids. Germline lookup yields CDR1 DFQATT and CDR2 SNEGSKA (reference sequence). Trimming left V 3 bases short and J 4 bases short, with 18 bases between. The CDR3, as DNA: TGCAGTGCTAGTTCGTGGGGGCGGCTTCTCTATGGCTACACCTTC. Translated, it gives CSASSWGRLLYGYTF.

The V gene is TRBV27, the J gene TRBJ1-4, with TRBD1 matching 7 bases. J was trimmed by 12 bases and V by 5 bases; bases with no gene match: 12. The germline gives CDR1 MNHEY, CDR2 SMNVEV (reference sequence). This CDR3 has 14 amino acids. The CDR3 DNA reads as TGTGCCAGCAGTCACAGGGGCGGCGGCACCGAACTGTTTTTT. It encodes CASSHRGGGTELFF. The whole variable domain, filled in from reference TRBV27 and TRBJ1-4, reads EAQVTQNPRYLITVTGKKLTVTCSQNMNHEYMSWYRQDPGLGLRQIYYSMNVEVTDKGDVPEGYKVSRKEKRNFPLILESPSPNQTSLYFCASSHRGGGTELFFGSGTQLSVL.

The V gene is TRBV27, the J gene TRBJ1-3; D gene ambiguous. CDR1 and CDR2 (germline): MNHEY, SMNVEV (reference sequence). The V gene lost 6 bases and the J gene lost 2 bases, with 14 bases spanning the gap. The CDR3 is made up of 15 amino acids. The CDR3 sequence is CASRPGRGAGNTIYF. For the CDR3, the DNA is TGTGCCAGCAGACCTGGGCGGGGAGCTGGAAACACCATATATTTT.

The chain uses TRBV6-1 and TRBJ1-1, with 10 nucleotides matching TRBD1. The junction had 2 bases not matched to a gene; V was cut back by 7 bases and J by 3 bases. The germline V gene encodes CDR1 MNHNS and CDR2 SASEGT. The CDR3 loop spans 13 amino acids. This CDR3 is CASKDRGYTEAFF. CDR3 DNA sequence: TGTGCCAGCAAGGACAGGGGGTACACTGAAGCTTTCTTT.

The CDR3 spells CASSLWGIGAGELFF. CDR3 in DNA: TGTGCCAGCAGTTTATGGGGGATCGGCGCCGGGGAGCTGTTTTTT. The rearrangement joins TRBV28 to TRBJ2-2; D is ambiguous. The CDR3 has 15 amino acids. CDR1 MDHEN and CDR2 SYDVKM come from the germline V gene. V gave up 0 bases and J gave up 6 bases, with 11 bases separating them.

At least ten counts were recorded for this clonotype. The chain combines TRBV6-2 or TRBV6-3 with TRBJ1-5; the match to TRBD1 covers 7 bases. The trim removed 6 bases at V and 4 bases at J, leaving 9 bases unmatched. This CDR3 region has 15 residues. Germline lookup yields CDR1 MNHEY and CDR2 SVGEGT. The CDR3 region is CASSGLTGYNQPQHF. The DNA for the CDR3 is TGTGCCAGCAGCGGCCTGACAGGGTATAATCAGCCCCAGCATTTT.

This sequence joins TRBV27 and TRBJ2-1; 11 nucleotides line up with TRBD1. The CDR3 is 16 residues long. With V trimmed by 1 base and J by 6 bases, 5 bases remained unmatched. Germline V CDR1 and CDR2: MNHEY, SMNVEV (reference sequence). CDR3 sequence (DNA): TGTGCCAGCAGTTTATTAGGGACAGGGGGGAGCAATGAGCAGTTCTTC. Translating gives CASSLLGTGGSNEQFF.

At least ten counts were recorded for this clonotype. The chain combines TRBV6-2 or TRBV6-3 with TRBJ1-1; D is undetermined. CDR3 size: 13 residues. Trimming pared 2 bases from V and 1 base from J, leaving 5 bases between. Germline assignment: CDR1 MNHEY and CDR2 SVGEGT. CDR3 sequence: CASSYPKNTEAFF. The CDR3 nucleotides are TGTGCCAGCAGTTACCCAAAGAACACTGAAGCTTTCTTT.

This clonotype has just a few counts. The chain recombines TRBV20-1 with TRBJ2-1; tentative D call: TRBD1 (5 bases). Germline CDR1 reads DFQATT; CDR2 reads SNEGSKA (reference sequence). The CDR3 extends over 15 amino acids. V was pared by 5 bases and J by 4 bases, with 18 bases between. Here the CDR3 reads CSAPGSGWVYNEQFF. DNA of the CDR3: TGCAGTGCTCCCGGTTCAGGGTGGGTTTACAATGAGCAGTTCTTC.

This clonotype was seen more than once but under ten times. CDR3: CAWTEPGVIYEQYF. DNA for the CDR3: TGTGCCTGGACCGAACCAGGCGTGATCTACGAGCAGTACTTC. The V call is TRBV30, the J call TRBJ2-7; D is uncertain. CDR1 is GTSNPN, CDR2 SVGIG, per germline (reference sequence). The CDR3 loop spans 14 amino acids. V was shortened by 4 bases and J by 3 bases, with 16 bases between the two germline ends.

This clonotype has a count of ten or more. The chain combines TRBV28 with TRBJ2-7; D gene ambiguous. The CDR3 covers 15 residues. V gave up 3 bases and J gave up 2 bases, with 14 bases separating them. Germline values: CDR1 MDHEN, CDR2 SYDVKM. The CDR3: CASSLSPPEAYEQYF. CDR3 bases: TGTGCCAGCAGTTTGTCTCCGCCAGAAGCCTACGAGCAGTACTTC.

This clonotype appeared once. With a much larger clone just one base away, this may be a read error. V gene TRBV28 combines with J gene TRBJ2-7; D assignment may be TRBD1 or TRBD2 (5 bases each). Germline CDR1 MDHEN, CDR2 SYDVKM. The CDR3 loop spans 13 amino acids. CDR3 DNA: TGTGCCAGCAGTCCACCGGGATGGGACGAGCGGTACTTC. It yields the protein CASSPPGWDERYF.

This clonotype turned up a few times. V gene TRBV6-5 combines with J gene TRBJ2-1, with 8 bases fitting TRBD2. After removal of 0 bases from V and 8 bases from J, the junction contained 6 bases not matched to a gene. The germline V gene encodes CDR1 MNHEY and CDR2 SVGAGI. The CDR3 length is 15 residues. CDR3 sequence reads: CASSYSKRGLYEQFF. CDR3 sequence (DNA): TGTGCCAGCAGTTACTCGAAGCGGGGGCTGTATGAGCAGTTCTTC.

The chain carries TRBV6-5 and TRBJ2-7; TRBD1 agrees at 7 bases. Germline V lookup: CDR1 MNHEY, CDR2 SVGAGI. V was pared by 0 bases and J by 2 bases, with 4 bases of the junction left unmatched. The CDR3 totals 15 residues. CDR3 coding DNA: TGTGCCAGCAGTTACTCCCAGGGGGTGGCCTACGAGCAGTACTTC. It yields the protein CASSYSQGVAYEQYF.

Comments on this clonotype: A much larger clone differs by one base, so this may be a read error. The chain couples TRBV6-2 or TRBV6-3 to TRBJ1-5, with D tentatively TRBD1 (5 bases). V was cut by 6 bases and J by 5 bases, with 14 bases left in between. This CDR3 has 14 residues. Germline CDR1 reads MNHEY; CDR2 reads SVGEGT. CDR3 loop: CASRLRGIYQPQHF. CDR3 nucleotides: TGTGCCAGCAGATTACGGGGGATTTATCAGCCCCAGCATTTT.

The table lists this clonotype with a few counts. The chain uses TRBV6-2 or TRBV6-3 and TRBJ2-1; D remains unclear. With 8 bases removed from V and 9 bases from J, the gap between germline ends came to 11 bases. The germline V gene has CDR1 MNHEY and CDR2 SVGEGT. The CDR3 spans 11 residues. The CDR3 spells CASGFIGEQFF. CDR3 nucleotides: TGTGCCAGCGGATTTATAGGTGAGCAGTTCTTC.

This clonotype was counted a few times. This chain links TRBV24-1 with TRBJ1-5; D unclear. Germline loops: CDR1 KGHDR, CDR2 SFDVKD. There are 14 residues in the CDR3. V lost 6 bases, J lost 0 bases, and 8 bases lay in between. CDR3 nucleotide sequence: TGTGCCACCAGTCCAGGTCATAGCAATCAGCCCCAGCATTTT. This encodes CATSPGHSNQPQHF.

V usage is TRBV20-1 and J usage is TRBJ1-5; tentatively, D is TRBD1 (6 bases). There are 16 residues in the CDR3. Germline-derived CDR1 and CDR2 are DFQATT and SNEGSKA (reference sequence). Trimming shortened V by 3 bases and J by 0 bases, and 15 bases separated the two germline ends. The CDR3 loop reads CSASQVGGPSNQPQHF. CDR3 bases: TGCAGTGCTAGTCAAGTTGGGGGGCCTAGCAATCAGCCCCAGCATTTT.

This rearrangement joins TRBV20-1 to TRBJ2-3; 8 bases fit TRBD2. V shed 6 bases, J shed 5 bases, and the junction held 13 bases outside the gene matches. Germline V gives CDR1 DFQATT, CDR2 SNEGSKA (reference sequence). This CDR3 is built from 15 residues. The DNA of the CDR3 is TGCAGTGCAAGCGACCGGGGGGGTACGGAAGATACGCAGTATTTT. As protein: CSASDRGGTEDTQYF.

As concerns this clonotype: It may be a read error: a sequence one base away is much more abundant. This chain connects TRBV13 to TRBJ2-5; D is perhaps TRBD1 (5 bases). In germline, CDR1 is PRHDT, CDR2 FYEKMQ (reference sequence). V lost 5 bases, J lost 4 bases, and 17 bases lay in between. The length of the CDR3 is 15 residues. The CDR3: CASSRTRDLRETQYF. The DNA for the CDR3 is TGTGCCAGCAGCAGGACACGCGACCTCCGAGAGACCCAGTACTTC.

The V gene is TRBV28, the J gene TRBJ2-3, with D maybe TRBD2 (6 bases). Trimming stripped 11 bases from V and 0 bases from J, with 9 bases between. This CDR3 region has 12 residues. Looked up from germline, CDR1 is MDHEN and CDR2 is SYDVKM. The CDR3 region is CASGESTDTQYF. The CDR3 DNA sequence: TGTGCCTCGGGGGAGAGCACAGATACGCAGTATTTT.

The rearrangement links TRBV24-1 to TRBJ2-7; 8 bases line up with TRBD2. CDR1 and CDR2 from the germline V gene are KGHDR and SFDVKD. V shed 4 bases and J 8 bases; nucleotides not matched to a gene: 12. This CDR3 comprises 15 residues. The CDR3 DNA follows: TGTGCCACCAGTGACCCTAGTACTAGCGGAAGTAAGCAGTACTTC. Amino acid sequence: CATSDPSTSGSKQYF.

For this clonotype: One base away lies a much larger clone, so this may be a sequencing read error. The V and J genes are TRBV24-1 and TRBJ2-3; 9 nucleotides match TRBD2. This CDR3 contains 16 residues. With V trimmed by 3 bases and J by 4 bases, 7 bases remained unmatched. Germline CDR1 KGHDR, CDR2 SFDVKD. CDR3 protein: CATSDPASGNADTQYF. DNA for the CDR3: TGTGCCACCAGTGATCCTGCTAGCGGGAATGCAGATACGCAGTATTTT.

This clonotype has ten or more counts. The chain combines TRBV29-1 with TRBJ2-1; the D is unclear. CDR1 SQVTM and CDR2 ANQGSEA come from the germline V gene. V dropped 2 bases and J dropped 8 bases, with 22 bases sitting between them. The CDR3 length is 16 residues. CDR3 loop: CSVEWVLSLGVDEQFF. The CDR3 nucleotides are TGCAGCGTTGAATGGGTCTTGTCCCTAGGAGTAGATGAGCAGTTCTTC.

Concerning this clonotype: A much larger clone is a single base away; this may be a read error. V and J are TRBV12-3 or TRBV12-4 and TRBJ2-2, with D uncertain. The CDR3 covers 16 residues. V was shortened by 4 bases and J by 1 base, with 13 bases between the two germline ends. The CDR3 sequence is CASSSVGSRNTGELFF. CDR3 bases: TGTGCCAGCAGTTCGGTTGGCAGCCGGAACACCGGGGAGCTGTTTTTT.

This clonotype came up many times. The chain joins TRBV5-1 to TRBJ2-7; 8 bases line up with TRBD1. J gave up 6 bases and V 0 bases, and 5 bases lay outside the gene matches. Germline V CDR1 and CDR2: SGHRS, YFSETQ. The CDR3 covers 14 residues. The CDR3 DNA sequence: TGCGCCAGCAGCTTGGGACAGGGGTTCTCCGAGCAGTACTTC. Protein sequence: CASSLGQGFSEQYF.

This clonotype was detected only a few times. The CDR3 region has the DNA TGTGCCAGCAGGGACCCATCGGGCAAAAACATTCAGTACTTC. It codes for CASRDPSGKNIQYF. The gene calls are TRBV6-6 and TRBJ2-4, with no clear D. The CDR3 has 14 amino acids. The V gene's germline CDR1 is MNHNY and CDR2 SVGAGI (reference sequence). Trimming stripped 6 bases from V and 3 bases from J, with 12 bases between.

The chain joins TRBV4-1 to TRBJ2-7, with no clear D. This CDR3 is built from 15 residues. V lost 1 base and J lost 7, with 17 bases in between. Germline CDR1 reads MGHRA; CDR2 reads YSYEKL. The CDR3 loop reads CASSQGPAPLEEQYF. CDR3 nucleotides: TGCGCCAGCAGCCAAGGGCCAGCGCCGCTCGAGGAGCAGTACTTC.

This clonotype occurred many times. This rearrangement joins TRBV4-3 to TRBJ1-1, with D unclear. This CDR3 has 13 amino acids. Trimming removed 0 bases at V and 1 base at J, with 3 bases between. In germline, CDR1 is LGHNA, CDR2 YSLEER. In DNA, the CDR3 is TGCGCCAGCAGCCAAGAAACGAACACTGAAGCTTTCTTT. The encoded protein is CASSQETNTEAFF.